This passage covers 12 T cell receptor beta chains from one sample sequenced in a study of T cell repertoires in cytomegalovirus infection (dated by TCRdb to between 2019 and 2020). This sample's treatment or condition label indicates: in vitro stimulation with specific CMV peptide epitopes to enrich CMV-specific T cells. TCRdb names Illumina HiSeq 1500 as the instrument used. TCRdb passed the public sequencing reads through fastp at Q25 and MiXCR, retaining productive beta sequences. CDR3 protein sequences are deduplicated, and each keeps its most common genes and DNA. This sample comprises approximately 910,000 distinct CDR3 sequences, 30% to 40% of them detected only once. The ten largest account for 11% to 15% of the sample. Their target antigens are unknown. This specimen was cultured CD8+ T cells from PBMCs, taken from culture after CMV antigen stimulation. Receptor source: a human donor in good health (CMV status not recorded). Some clones in this sample may be carry-over from other donors' samples.

CDR3: CASSPRQDPIDGYTF. CDR3 in DNA: TGTGCCAGCAGCCCTCGACAGGACCCTATTGATGGCTACACCTTC. The rearrangement uses TRBV7-9 and TRBJ1-2; a possible D gene is TRBD1 (6 bases). The CDR3 length is 15 residues. V was pared by 5 bases and J by 6 bases, with 19 bases between. CDR1 is SEHNR and CDR2 is FQNEAQ in the germline V gene (reference sequence).

The chain uses TRBV24-1 and TRBJ1-5; 10 nucleotides agree with TRBD1. The CDR3 extends over 15 amino acids. The germline V gene encodes CDR1 KGHDR and CDR2 SFDVKD. The junction had 9 bases not matched to a gene; V was cut back by 7 bases and J by 7 bases. The chain's CDR3 is CATSPSGTGVQPQHF. The CDR3 nucleotides read TGTGCCACCAGCCCTTCCGGGACAGGGGTCCAGCCCCAGCATTTT.

This clonotype has only a few counts. The CDR3 loop reads CASSLGFDTGELFF. The CDR3 nucleotides are TGTGCCAGCAGCTTAGGCTTTGACACCGGGGAGCTGTTTTTT. The chain combines TRBV7-9 with TRBJ2-2; D ambiguous. The CDR3 loop spans 14 amino acids. Trimming cost V 1 base and J 3 bases, with 6 bases left between them. Germline CDR1 reads SEHNR; CDR2 reads FQNEAQ (reference sequence). The full variable domain, its missing parts supplied by reference TRBV7-9 and TRBJ2-2, is DTGVSQNPRHKITKRGQNVTFRCDPISEHNRLYWYRQTLGQGPEFLTYFQNEAQLEKSRLLSDRFSAERPKGSFSTLEIQRTEQGDSAMYLCASSLGFDTGELFFGEGSRLTVL.

There are a few counts of this clonotype. This chain connects TRBV6-5 to TRBJ1-1; D not certain. V lost 8 bases and J 3 bases, leaving 7 bases between the germline ends. Per the germline V gene, CDR1 is MNHEY and CDR2 is SVGAGI. The length of the CDR3 is 11 residues. Written as DNA, the CDR3 is TGTGCCAGCGCAGAGGACACTGAAGCTTTCTTT. Amino acids: CASAEDTEAFF.

The chain uses TRBV4-1 and TRBJ2-1; D remains unclear. The V gene's germline CDR1 is MGHRA and CDR2 YSYEKL. Trimming took off 3 bases at V and 0 bases at J, with 12 bases between the two ends. The CDR3 has 16 amino acids. CDR3 sequence reads: CASSHAPSSSYNEQFF. The CDR3 coding sequence is TGCGCCAGCAGCCATGCCCCCTCATCCTCCTACAATGAGCAGTTCTTC.

This clonotype was counted only a few times. This sequence joins TRBV27 and TRBJ1-2; D is possibly TRBD1 (6 bases). The CDR3 totals 13 residues. The germline CDR1 and CDR2 sequences are MNHEY and SMNVEV (reference sequence). The ends were cut back, 3 bases at V and 6 bases at J, with 11 bases in the middle. The CDR3 DNA sequence: TGTGCCAGCAGTTTGGACAGAGGGGATGGCTACACCTTC. Translating gives CASSLDRGDGYTF.

The CDR3 is CASSQEAGGPGEQYV. The CDR3 nucleotides read TGCGCCAGCAGCCAAGAAGCGGGGGGGCCGGGGGAGCAGTACGTC. The V gene is TRBV4-1, the J gene TRBJ2-7, with TRBD2 matching 10 bases. Germline-derived CDR1 and CDR2 are MGHRA and YSYEKL. The CDR3 totals 15 residues. The junction had 6 bases not matched to a gene; V was cut back by 0 bases and J by 7 bases.

This clonotype was detected once. One end of the junction varies from germline; a read error may be responsible. The chain joins TRBV6-1 to TRBJ1-1; D is ambiguous. CDR1 and CDR2 (germline): MNHNS, SASEGT. The CDR3 runs to 15 residues. In DNA form, the CDR3 reads TGTGCCAGCAGTGAAGAACCTGGGATTAGGACTGAAGCTTACTTT. Protein sequence: CASSEEPGIRTEAYF.

CDR3 nucleotide sequence: TGTGCCAGCAGTGACCAGGACAGGACGTTACCCTATGGCTACACCTTC. This encodes CASSDQDRTLPYGYTF. This rearrangement joins TRBV6-1 to TRBJ1-2; 7 bases agree with TRBD1. V lost 3 bases to trimming and J lost 4 bases; unmatched junction nucleotides: 11. This CDR3 has 16 residues. Per the germline V gene, CDR1 is MNHNS and CDR2 is SASEGT.

This clonotype was observed many times. This chain joins TRBV20-1 and TRBJ2-1; D ambiguous. The germline V and J ends were trimmed by 0 bases and 5 bases, with 17 bases remaining between them. The germline V gene has CDR1 DFQATT and CDR2 SNEGSKA (reference sequence). This CDR3 is 16 amino acids long. The CDR3 DNA follows: TGCAGTGCTAGAGATCTTAGGGCTAGTAGGAACAATGAGCAGTTCTTC. Residues: CSARDLRASRNNEQFF.

The chain recombines TRBV6-6 with TRBJ2-1; 8 positions agree with TRBD1. This CDR3 contains 16 residues. CDR1 MNHNY and CDR2 SVGAGI come from the germline V gene (reference sequence). V shed 0 bases, J shed 8 bases, and the junction held 9 bases outside the gene matches. CDR3: CASSYSRQGAGDEQFF. The CDR3 bases are TGTGCCAGCAGTTACTCGAGGCAGGGGGCTGGGGATGAGCAGTTCTTC.

The rearrangement links TRBV14 to TRBJ2-3; D is undetermined. CDR1 and CDR2 (germline): SGHDN, FVKESK. This CDR3 is 17 amino acids long. V was clipped by 0 bases and J by 2 bases, with 15 bases between them. CDR3 nucleotides: TGTGCCAGCAGCCAAGAGATAATATTGGCCCACACAGATACGCAGTATTTT. Protein product: CASSQEIILAHTDTQYF.